The 17 T cell receptor beta chains below all came from one sample that was sequenced in a study of cytomegalovirus exposure and HLA in healthy donors. The primer mix had 60 Vbeta and 13 Jbeta primers. Profiled with immunoSEQ multiplex PCR; TCRdb holds only in-frame clones, not every one. The data show about 150,000 clones, over 75% seen once. What was sequenced was PBMCs. These receptor sequences come from a young man in good health.

The genes are TRBV30 and TRBJ2-2; 10 bases align to TRBD1. This CDR3 is built from 18 residues. Germline V gives CDR1 GTSNPN, CDR2 SVGIG (reference sequence). V shed 0 bases and J 7 bases; nucleotides not matched to a gene: 14. The CDR3 nucleotides are TGTGCCTGGAGTGTAAAGTTGGGGACAGGGGTGTTTGGCGGGGAGCTGTTTTTT. The encoded protein is CAWSVKLGTGVFGGELFF.

The rearrangement uses TRBV5-4 and TRBJ2-7; 8 nucleotides align to TRBD2. The CDR3 totals 14 residues. In germline, CDR1 is SGHNT, CDR2 YYREEE (reference sequence). Trimming at V came to 4 bases and at J to 3 bases, leaving 6 bases not matched to a gene. Written as DNA, the CDR3 is TGTGCCAGCAGCCCCCGCCGGGGGGGCTACGAGCAGTACTTC. Protein product: CASSPRRGGYEQYF.

This chain joins TRBV2 and TRBJ2-1; 14 nucleotides line up with TRBD2. CDR3 size: 15 residues. The junction had 0 bases not matched to a gene; V was cut back by 0 bases and J by 8 bases. The germline CDR1 and CDR2 sequences are SNHLY and FYNNEI. This CDR3 reads CASSEAGLAGDEQFF. The CDR3, as DNA: TGTGCCAGCAGTGAAGCGGGACTAGCGGGGGATGAGCAGTTCTTC.

This clone was counted a single time. The rearrangement links TRBV27 to TRBJ2-7; 7 bases map to TRBD2. Germline V CDR1 and CDR2: MNHEY, SMNVEV (reference sequence). V was pared by 4 bases and J by 3 bases, with 15 bases of the junction left unmatched. CDR3 size: 17 residues. CDR3 bases: TGTGCCAGCAGTTCGCTCATCTGGCGGGAGAGCCTCTACGAGCAGTACTTC. It translates to CASSSLIWRESLYEQYF.

The chain has TRBV4-3 and TRBJ2-7; 8 bases line up with TRBD2. Trimming at V came to 1 base and at J to 6 bases, leaving 8 bases not matched to a gene. Germline CDR1 is LGHNA and CDR2 is YSLEER. The CDR3 totals 15 residues. The CDR3 sequence: CASSQGGAGAGEQYF. The CDR3 DNA reads as TGCGCCAGCAGCCAAGGGGGAGCGGGAGCTGGCGAGCAGTACTTC.

The chain carries TRBV9 and TRBJ2-5; D remains unclear. Germline loops: CDR1 SGDLS, CDR2 YYNGEE. V was shortened by 0 bases and J by 4 bases, with 10 bases between the two germline ends. This CDR3 region has 14 residues. CDR3 amino acids: CASSVDGDPETQYF. CDR3 in DNA: TGTGCCAGCAGCGTAGATGGAGACCCAGAGACCCAGTACTTC.

The V call is TRBV2, the J call TRBJ1-2; a possible D gene is TRBD1 (6 bases). V was cut by 8 bases and J by 8 bases, with 18 bases left in between. The CDR3 is made up of 13 amino acids. Germline V CDR1 and CDR2: SNHLY, FYNNEI. This CDR3 is CASLSGRGVGYTF. In DNA, the CDR3 is TGTGCCAGCCTGTCAGGGAGGGGGGTCGGCTACACCTTC.

This sequence joins TRBV19 and TRBJ2-1; unclear D gene. CDR3 length equals 16 residues. The germline CDR1 and CDR2 sequences are LNHDA and SQIVND (reference sequence). The V end was cut by 0 bases, the J end by 7 bases, with 16 bases between. The CDR3 coding sequence is TGTGCCAGTAGTATAGATGACTCCATTCCGGGTAATGAGCAGTTCTTC. This translates into CASSIDDSIPGNEQFF.

The chain is built from TRBV6-5 and TRBJ2-3; possible D gene TRBD1, 6 bases. Trimming removed 7 bases from V and 2 bases from J, with 16 bases in between. CDR3 size: 15 residues. Germline-derived CDR1 and CDR2 are MNHEY and SVGAGI. The CDR3 DNA sequence: TGTGCCAGCACTCGTCAGGGGTCCTCCACAGATACGCAGTATTTT. Translation: CASTRQGSSTDTQYF.

The V gene is TRBV14, the J gene TRBJ2-2; 12 bases fit TRBD2. Germline assignment: CDR1 SGHDN and CDR2 FVKESK. V was clipped by 10 bases and J by 0 bases; unmatched bases: 3. This CDR3 has 15 amino acids. The CDR3 DNA reads TGTGCCACCCGACTAGCGGGAGCGAACACCGGGGAGCTGTTTTTT. It codes for CATRLAGANTGELFF.

In its sample, this clone was seen once. J is TRBJ2-7 and V is TRBV18; D is unclear. Trimming removed 6 bases at V and 2 bases at J, with 14 bases between. CDR3 length: 14 residues. Germline CDR1 reads KGHSH; CDR2 reads LQKENI. CDR3 region: CASSPGSSAYEQYF. CDR3 DNA: TGTGCCAGCTCGCCAGGCTCCAGTGCCTACGAGCAGTACTTC.

This clone was observed once. The CDR3 DNA sequence: TGTGCCAGCAGCCCAATAGACAGACAGCTGAACACTGAAGCTTTCTTT. Amino acid sequence: CASSPIDRQLNTEAFF. The chain combines TRBV16 with TRBJ1-1; a possible D gene is TRBD1 (5 bases). Trimming pared 4 bases from V and 0 bases from J, leaving 15 bases between. Per the germline V gene, CDR1 is KGHSY and CDR2 is FQNENV. The CDR3 is made up of 16 amino acids.

This chain links TRBV11-1 with TRBJ2-4; D is undetermined. Germline V gene data show CDR1 as SGHAT and CDR2 as FQDESV (reference sequence). CDR3 length equals 15 residues. V lost 3 bases and J lost 2, with 11 bases in between. CDR3 nucleotide sequence: TGTGCCAGCAGCTTTGGTGGTCTAACCAAAAACATTCAGTACTTC. The encoded protein is CASSFGGLTKNIQYF.

This clone was seen repeatedly, ten times or more. CDR3 in amino acids: CASSSRIPPRNEQYF. The CDR3 nucleotides read TGTGCCAGCAGCTCGAGGATACCGCCTAGGAACGAGCAGTACTTC. The V and J genes are TRBV5-4 and TRBJ2-7; no reliable D call. V was clipped by 3 bases and J by 5 bases, with 18 bases between them. The CDR3 length is 15 residues. The germline gives CDR1 SGHNT, CDR2 YYREEE (reference sequence).

This chain joins TRBV10-3 and TRBJ2-7, with 8 bases fitting TRBD2. The germline V gene encodes CDR1 ENHRY and CDR2 SYGVKD. The CDR3 consists of 14 residues. Trimming removed 10 bases from V and 2 bases from J; junction bases left unmatched: 10. For the CDR3, the DNA is TGTGCCACCGGGGGGGAACGCCAGACCTACGAGCAGTACTTC. Amino acids: CATGGERQTYEQYF.

V and J are TRBV6-1 and TRBJ2-1, with TRBD2 as a possible D gene (6 bases). From germline, CDR1 is MNHNS and CDR2 SASEGT. The ends were cut back, 6 bases at V and 8 bases at J, with 20 bases in the middle. The CDR3 has 15 amino acids. CDR3 residues: CASRGTGGGRDEQFF. Written as DNA, the CDR3 is TGTGCCAGCAGAGGTACAGGTGGAGGGCGTGATGAGCAGTTCTTC.

The chain joins TRBV7-3 to TRBJ2-1; 7 bases match TRBD1. The CDR3 consists of 16 residues. The V segment lost 3 bases and the J segment 4 bases; nucleotides outside the gene matches: 9. CDR1 is SGHTA and CDR2 is FQGTGA in the germline V gene. The CDR3 spells CASSLRPRGQYNEQFF. CDR3 in DNA: TGTGCCAGCAGCTTGCGGCCAAGGGGGCAGTACAATGAGCAGTTCTTC.